This TCR beta chain derives from a study of blood T cells in healthy people across ages. Every sample yielded at least 6.5 million isolated PBMCs. The ends were cut back, 3 bases at V and 3 bases at J, with 10 bases in the middle. The germline CDR1 and CDR2 sequences are KGHDR and SFDVKD. The CDR3 length is 14 residues. A second about 7 to 11 cycle PCR used barcoded and J-beta primers. TCRdb fed the 5' RACE reads into MiXCR, producing one record per CDR3 protein. The sample lists 600,000 or so distinct CDR3 sequences; approximately 30% were seen once. The rearrangement uses TRBV24-1 and TRBJ2-5; D ambiguous. Material: blood. The TCR originated in a woman older than 75 in good health. CDR3 DNA sequence: TGTGCCACCAGTGATGGATACAGTAAAGAGACCCAGTACTTC. Translating gives CATSDGYSKETQYF.